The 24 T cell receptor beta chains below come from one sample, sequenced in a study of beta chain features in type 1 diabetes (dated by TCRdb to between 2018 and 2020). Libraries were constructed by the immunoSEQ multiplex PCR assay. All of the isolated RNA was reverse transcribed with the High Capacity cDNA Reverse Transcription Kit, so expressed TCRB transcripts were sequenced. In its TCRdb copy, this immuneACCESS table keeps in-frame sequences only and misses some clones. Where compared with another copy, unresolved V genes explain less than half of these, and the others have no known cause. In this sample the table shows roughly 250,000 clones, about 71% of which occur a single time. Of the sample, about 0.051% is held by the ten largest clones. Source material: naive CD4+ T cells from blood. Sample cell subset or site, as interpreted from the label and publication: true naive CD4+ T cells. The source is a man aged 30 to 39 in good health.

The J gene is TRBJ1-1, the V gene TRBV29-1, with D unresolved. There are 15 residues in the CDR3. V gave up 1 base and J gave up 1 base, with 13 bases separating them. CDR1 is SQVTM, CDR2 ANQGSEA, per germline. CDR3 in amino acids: CSVEGSGPQNTEAFF. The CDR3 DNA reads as TGCAGCGTTGAAGGTTCCGGGCCCCAGAACACTGAAGCTTTCTTT.

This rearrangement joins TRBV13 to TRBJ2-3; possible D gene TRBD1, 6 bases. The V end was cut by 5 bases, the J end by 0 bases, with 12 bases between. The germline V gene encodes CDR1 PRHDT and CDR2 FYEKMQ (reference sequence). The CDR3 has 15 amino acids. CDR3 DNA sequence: TGTGCCAGCAGCCCTGGACAGACTAGCACAGATACGCAGTATTTT. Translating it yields CASSPGQTSTDTQYF.

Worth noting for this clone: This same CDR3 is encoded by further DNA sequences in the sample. CDR3 DNA: TGTGCCAGCAGCTTAGTACGGGAGACCCAGTACTTC. Amino acid sequence: CASSLVRETQYF. This sequence joins TRBV7-2 and TRBJ2-5, with D unclear. V dropped 1 base and J dropped 5 bases, with 5 bases sitting between them. In germline, CDR1 is SGHTA, CDR2 FQGNSA. This CDR3 is 12 amino acids long.

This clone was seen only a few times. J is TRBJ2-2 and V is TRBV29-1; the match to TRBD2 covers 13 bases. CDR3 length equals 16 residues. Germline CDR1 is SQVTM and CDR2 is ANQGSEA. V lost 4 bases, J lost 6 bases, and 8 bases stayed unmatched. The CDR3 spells CSVGTSGGLGAGELFF. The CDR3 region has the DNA TGCAGCGTTGGGACTAGCGGGGGCCTGGGGGCCGGGGAGCTGTTTTTT.

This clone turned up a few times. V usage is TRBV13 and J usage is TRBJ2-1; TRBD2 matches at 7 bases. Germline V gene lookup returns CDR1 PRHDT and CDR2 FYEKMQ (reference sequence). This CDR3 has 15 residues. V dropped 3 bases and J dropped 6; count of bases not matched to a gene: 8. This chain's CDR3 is CASSFGRERGNEQFF. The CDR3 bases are TGTGCCAGCAGCTTCGGGCGGGAGCGGGGCAATGAGCAGTTCTTC.

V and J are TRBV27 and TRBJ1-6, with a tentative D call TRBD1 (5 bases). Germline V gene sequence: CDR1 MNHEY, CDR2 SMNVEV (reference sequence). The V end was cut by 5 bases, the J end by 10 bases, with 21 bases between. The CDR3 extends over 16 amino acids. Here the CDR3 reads CASSPLILVGGSPLHF. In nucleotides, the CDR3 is TGTGCCAGCAGTCCCCTAATTCTCGTGGGGGGATCACCCCTCCACTTT.

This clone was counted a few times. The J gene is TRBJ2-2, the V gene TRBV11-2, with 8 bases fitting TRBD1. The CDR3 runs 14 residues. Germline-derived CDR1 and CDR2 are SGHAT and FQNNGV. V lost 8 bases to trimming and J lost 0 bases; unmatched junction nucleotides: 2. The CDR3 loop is CASSDRANTGELFF. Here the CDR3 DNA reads TGTGCCAGCTCGGACAGGGCGAACACCGGGGAGCTGTTTTTT.

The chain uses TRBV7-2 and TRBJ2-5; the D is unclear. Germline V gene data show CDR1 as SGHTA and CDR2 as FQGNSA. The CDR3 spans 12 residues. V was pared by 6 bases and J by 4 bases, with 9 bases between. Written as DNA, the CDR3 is TGTGCCAGCAGTCGCTACTCAGAGACCCAGTACTTC. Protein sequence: CASSRYSETQYF. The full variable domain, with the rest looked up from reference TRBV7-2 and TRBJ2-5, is GAGVSQSPSNKVTEKGKDVELRCDPISGHTALYWYRQSLGQGLEFLIYFQGNSAPDKSGLPSDRFSAERTGGSVSTLTIQRTQQEDSAVYLCASSRYSETQYFGPGTRLLVL.

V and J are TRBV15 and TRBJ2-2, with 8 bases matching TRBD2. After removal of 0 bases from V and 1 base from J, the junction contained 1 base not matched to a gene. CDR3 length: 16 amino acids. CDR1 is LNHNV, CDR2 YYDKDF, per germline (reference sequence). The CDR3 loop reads CATSRELAENTGELFF. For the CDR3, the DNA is TGTGCCACCAGCAGAGAACTAGCGGAGAACACCGGGGAGCTGTTTTTT.

CDR3 nucleotides: TGTGCCAGCAGCTTAGATTACAAGGGAGGCTACGAGCAGTACTTC. Protein product: CASSLDYKGGYEQYF. The chain carries TRBV11-2 and TRBJ2-7, with D tentatively TRBD2 (6 bases). Germline assignment: CDR1 SGHAT and CDR2 FQNNGV. This CDR3 is 15 amino acids long. V lost 0 bases to trimming and J lost 3 bases, with 12 bases between them.

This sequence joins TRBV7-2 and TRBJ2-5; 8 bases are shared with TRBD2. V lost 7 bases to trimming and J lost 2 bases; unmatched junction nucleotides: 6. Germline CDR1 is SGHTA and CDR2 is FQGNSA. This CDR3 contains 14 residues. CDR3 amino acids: CASTPTGGQETQYF. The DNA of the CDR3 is TGTGCCAGCACCCCAACGGGGGGGCAAGAGACCCAGTACTTC.

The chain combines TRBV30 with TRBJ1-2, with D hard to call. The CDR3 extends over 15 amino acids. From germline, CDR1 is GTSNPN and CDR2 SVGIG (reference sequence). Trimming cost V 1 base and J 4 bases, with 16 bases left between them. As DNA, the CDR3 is TGTGCCTGGAGTGAGGGTTTACCGGCACTCTATGGCTACACCTTC. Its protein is CAWSEGLPALYGYTF.

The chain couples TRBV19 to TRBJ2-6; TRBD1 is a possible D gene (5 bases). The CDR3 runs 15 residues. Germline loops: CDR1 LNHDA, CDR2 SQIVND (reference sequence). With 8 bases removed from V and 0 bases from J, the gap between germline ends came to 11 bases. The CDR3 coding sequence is TGTGCCAGTGGATCGCAGGGCTCTGGGGCCAACGTCCTGACTTTC. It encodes CASGSQGSGANVLTF.

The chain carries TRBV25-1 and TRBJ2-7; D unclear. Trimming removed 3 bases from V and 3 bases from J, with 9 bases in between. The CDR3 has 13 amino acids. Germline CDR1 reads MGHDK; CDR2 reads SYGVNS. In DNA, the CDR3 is TGTGCCAGCAGTGATCCCTTATACTACGAGCAGTACTTC. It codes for CASSDPLYYEQYF.

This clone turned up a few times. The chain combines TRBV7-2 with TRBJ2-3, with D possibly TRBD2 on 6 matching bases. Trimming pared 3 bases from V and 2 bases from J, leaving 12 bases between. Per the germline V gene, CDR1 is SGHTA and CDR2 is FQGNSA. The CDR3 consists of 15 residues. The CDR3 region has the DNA TGTGCCAGCAGCTTTCTCGGGGGTATCACAGATACGCAGTATTTT. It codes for CASSFLGGITDTQYF.

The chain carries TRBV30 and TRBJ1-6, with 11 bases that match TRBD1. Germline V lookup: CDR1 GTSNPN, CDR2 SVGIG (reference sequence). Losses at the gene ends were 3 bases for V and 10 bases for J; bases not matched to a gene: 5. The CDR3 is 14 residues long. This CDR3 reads CAWSGQGAGSPLHF. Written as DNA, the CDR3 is TGTGCCTGGAGCGGACAGGGGGCAGGGTCACCCCTCCACTTT.

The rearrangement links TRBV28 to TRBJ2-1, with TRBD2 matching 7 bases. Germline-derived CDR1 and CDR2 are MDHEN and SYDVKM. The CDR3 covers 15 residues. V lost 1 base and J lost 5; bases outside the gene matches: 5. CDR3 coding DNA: TGTGCCAGCAGTTTATTCTCCCTAGCGGACAATGAGCAGTTCTTC. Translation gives CASSLFSLADNEQFF.

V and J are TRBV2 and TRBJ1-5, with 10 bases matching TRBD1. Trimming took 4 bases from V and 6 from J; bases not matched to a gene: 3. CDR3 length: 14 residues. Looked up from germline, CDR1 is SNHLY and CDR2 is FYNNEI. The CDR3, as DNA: TGTGCCAGCAGTGGACAGGGGGCCAGTCAGCCCCAGCATTTT. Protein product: CASSGQGASQPQHF.

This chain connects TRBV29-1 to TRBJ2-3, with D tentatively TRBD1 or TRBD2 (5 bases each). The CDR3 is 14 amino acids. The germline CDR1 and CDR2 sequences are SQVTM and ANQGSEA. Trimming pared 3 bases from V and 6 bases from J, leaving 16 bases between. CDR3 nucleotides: TGCAGCGTTGAGCTTTCGGGGCTACGCGATACGCAGTATTTT. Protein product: CSVELSGLRDTQYF.

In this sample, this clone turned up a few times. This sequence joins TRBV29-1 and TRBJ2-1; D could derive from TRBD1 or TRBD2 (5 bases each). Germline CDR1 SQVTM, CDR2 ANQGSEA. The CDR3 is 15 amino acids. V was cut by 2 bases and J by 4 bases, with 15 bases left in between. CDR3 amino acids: CSVERDGARYNEQFF. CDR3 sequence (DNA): TGCAGCGTTGAAAGGGACGGAGCCCGGTACAATGAGCAGTTCTTC.

The DNA of the CDR3 is TGTGCCAGCTCACCACGGGACACCCGGGATGGCTACACCTTC. The encoded protein is CASSPRDTRDGYTF. This chain links TRBV18 with TRBJ1-2; D may be TRBD1 (6 bases). Trimming cost V 1 base and J 6 bases, with 12 bases left between them. From germline, CDR1 is KGHSH and CDR2 LQKENI. The CDR3 is 14 residues long.

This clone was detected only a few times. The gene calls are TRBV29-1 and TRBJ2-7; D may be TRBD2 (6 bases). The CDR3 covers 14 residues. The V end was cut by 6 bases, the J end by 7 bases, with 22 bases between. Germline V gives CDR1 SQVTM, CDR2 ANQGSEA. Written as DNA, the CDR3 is TGCAGCGTCCGATCGGGGGACCTCCTGAGGGAGCAGTACTTC. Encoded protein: CSVRSGDLLREQYF.

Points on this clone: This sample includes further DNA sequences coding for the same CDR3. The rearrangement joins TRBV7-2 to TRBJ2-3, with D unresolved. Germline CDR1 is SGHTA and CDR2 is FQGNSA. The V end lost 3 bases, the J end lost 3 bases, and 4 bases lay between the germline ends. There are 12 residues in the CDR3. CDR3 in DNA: TGTGCCAGCAGCTTGGCGACAGATACGCAGTATTTT. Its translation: CASSLATDTQYF.

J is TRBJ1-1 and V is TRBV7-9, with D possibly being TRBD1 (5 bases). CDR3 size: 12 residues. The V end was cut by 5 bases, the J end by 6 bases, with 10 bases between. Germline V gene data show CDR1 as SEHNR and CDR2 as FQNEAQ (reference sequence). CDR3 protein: CASSSTGSEAFF. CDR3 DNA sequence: TGTGCCAGCAGCAGCACAGGTTCTGAAGCTTTCTTT.